One and the same sample provided the 26 T cell receptor beta chains below, sequenced in a study of T cells after posttransplantation cyclophosphamide. Busulfan-fludarabine conditioning, marrow transplant, and cyclophosphamide on days +3 and +4 were administered. Sequencing was performed with immunoSEQ multiplex PCR; in TCRdb, only in-frame clones are kept and a portion is missing. In the table there are under 50,000 clones, 90% of which are singletons. The material sequenced was PBMCs, taken less than 70 days after allogeneic stem cell transplant with posttransplant cyclophosphamide. These receptors all stem from a male patient in his sixties or seventies who received an allogeneic stem cell transplant from a related donor and was CMV-positive. A share of the T cells may be of graft donor origin.

The J gene is TRBJ2-1, the V gene TRBV11-3; 13 bases map to TRBD2. The CDR3 has 14 amino acids. Trimming cost V 3 bases and J 10 bases; bases outside gene matches: 3. Germline-derived CDR1 and CDR2 are SGHNT and YENEEA. This CDR3 reads CASSLGTSGEEQFF. CDR3 in DNA: TGTGCCAGCAGCTTGGGGACTAGCGGGGAGGAGCAGTTCTTC.

The rearrangement joins TRBV30 to TRBJ1-3; D unclear. Deletions cut 4 bases from V and 4 bases from J, with 8 bases between. Per the germline V gene, CDR1 is GTSNPN and CDR2 is SVGIG (reference sequence). CDR3 length: 12 amino acids. CDR3 in amino acids: CAWTPGGNTIYF. The CDR3 DNA reads as TGTGCCTGGACCCCTGGCGGAAACACCATATATTTT.

V gene TRBV15 combines with J gene TRBJ2-5; D may be TRBD2 (7 bases). TRBJ2-7 explains the end of the DNA better; the J call may be wrong. In germline, CDR1 is LNHNV, CDR2 YYDKDF (reference sequence). The CDR3 has 15 residues. The CDR3 nucleotides are TGTGCCACCAGCAGAGTAGGGGGGGGCGCGGACGAGCAGTACTTC. It encodes CATSRVGGGADEQYF.

V and J are TRBV6-6 and TRBJ1-1, with unresolved D. Deletions cut 4 bases from V and 8 bases from J, with 11 bases between. CDR3 length equals 12 residues. CDR1 is MNHNY and CDR2 is SVGAGI in the germline V gene (reference sequence). In DNA, the CDR3 is TGTGCCAGCAGTTTCTTAACTAGAGAAGCTTTCTTT. Amino acids: CASSFLTREAFF.

The chain couples TRBV27 to TRBJ1-2; no firm D call. The CDR3 contains 15 residues. Germline values: CDR1 MNHEY, CDR2 SMNVEV (reference sequence). Deletions cut 5 bases from V and 5 bases from J, with 18 bases between. The DNA for the CDR3 is TGTGCCAGCAGTCCACGACTGCAACCCACTTATGGCTACACCTTC. It translates to CASSPRLQPTYGYTF.

This clone has only one observation. The J gene is TRBJ1-1, the V gene TRBV28; D gene ambiguous. Trimming took 5 bases from V and 4 from J, leaving 14 bases between them. There are 14 residues in the CDR3. CDR1 and CDR2 from the germline V gene are MDHEN and SYDVKM. The CDR3: CASSTNGVGTEAFF. The CDR3 DNA reads TGTGCCAGCAGTACCAACGGGGTGGGCACTGAAGCTTTCTTT.

The J gene is TRBJ2-1, the V gene TRBV10-3; 8 bases agree with TRBD2. The V and J ends lost 3 bases and 6 bases, in that order; junction bases with no gene match: 10. Germline CDR1 reads ENHRY; CDR2 reads SYGVKD. The CDR3 is made up of 16 amino acids. CDR3 protein: CAISEIGISGVNEQFF. The CDR3 DNA follows: TGTGCCATCAGTGAAATAGGTATTAGCGGGGTCAATGAGCAGTTCTTC.

The rearrangement links TRBV4-2 to TRBJ1-1; D may be TRBD1 (5 bases). Trimming removed 4 bases at V and 1 base at J, with 13 bases between. This CDR3 contains 15 residues. Per the germline V gene, CDR1 is LGHNA and CDR2 is YNFKEQ. Here the CDR3 reads CASSRDSGGNTEAFF. As DNA, the CDR3 is TGTGCCAGCAGCCGCGATTCGGGGGGGAACACTGAAGCTTTCTTT.

V and J are TRBV5-1 and TRBJ2-3, with 8 positions matching TRBD2. This CDR3 region has 15 residues. Germline V gives CDR1 SGHRS, CDR2 YFSETQ. V lost 8 bases, J lost 3 bases, and 11 bases stayed unmatched. The DNA for the CDR3 is TGCGCCAGTAGGCTTCCGGGGGGGCTAACAGATACGCAGTATTTT. This gives the protein CASRLPGGLTDTQYF.

This clone was seen a single time. The chain combines TRBV5-6 with TRBJ2-1; 10 bases agree with TRBD1. The CDR3 is 15 residues long. Per the germline V gene, CDR1 is SGHDT and CDR2 is YYEEEE. Trimming cost V 1 base and J 4 bases; bases outside gene matches: 2. CDR3 sequence reads: CASSLLDRGYNEQFF. CDR3 in DNA: TGTGCCAGCAGCTTGCTGGACAGGGGGTACAATGAGCAGTTCTTC.

The chain joins TRBV6-5 to TRBJ1-1, with a tentative D call TRBD1 (5 bases). Trimming removed 3 bases from V and 4 bases from J, with 15 bases in between. In germline, CDR1 is MNHEY, CDR2 SVGAGI. The CDR3 runs 15 residues. CDR3 coding DNA: TGTGCCAGCAGTTATACCGGTGGGGCGAGCACTGAAGCTTTCTTT. It is translated as CASSYTGGASTEAFF.

In this sample, this clone turned up once. The chain has TRBV7-2 and TRBJ2-5, with D unresolved. The CDR3 runs to 16 residues. Germline-derived CDR1 and CDR2 are SGHTA and FQGNSA. V lost 1 base and J lost 7, with 19 bases in between. The CDR3 protein is CASSLVTGTPGGTQYF. The CDR3 coding sequence is TGTGCCAGCAGCTTAGTCACCGGCACACCGGGTGGGACCCAGTACTTC.

The gene calls are TRBV5-1 and TRBJ1-4; 7 bases agree with TRBD1. Germline CDR1 and CDR2: SGHRS and YFSETQ. V was clipped by 0 bases and J by 3 bases; unmatched bases: 5. The CDR3 length is 16 residues. The CDR3 is CASSLGGTAANEKLFF. DNA for the CDR3: TGCGCCAGCAGCTTGGGGGGGACAGCGGCTAATGAAAAACTGTTTTTT.

This chain uses TRBV10-3 with TRBJ1-2; D is possibly TRBD1 (6 bases). The V gene's germline CDR1 is ENHRY and CDR2 SYGVKD. CDR3 length equals 16 residues. V lost 8 bases and J lost 5, with 24 bases in between. This CDR3 reads CAICNKPMDSPYGYTF. CDR3 DNA sequence: TGTGCCATCTGTAATAAACCGATGGACAGCCCTTATGGCTACACCTTC.

The chain joins TRBV7-9 to TRBJ2-1, with 9 bases that match TRBD2. The CDR3 has 16 residues. Germline V CDR1 and CDR2: SEHNR, FQNEAQ (reference sequence). With 2 bases clipped from V and 7 bases from J, the junction kept 9 bases outside the gene matches. The CDR3 nucleotides are TGTGCCAGCAGCTTAAGGGGGACTAGCCGTTCGAATGAGCAGTTCTTC. Amino acids: CASSLRGTSRSNEQFF.

This clone occurred once. The chain employs TRBV12-5 and TRBJ2-5; tentatively, D is TRBD1 (7 bases). The V gene lost 2 bases and the J gene lost 5 bases, with 15 bases spanning the gap. The germline CDR1 and CDR2 sequences are LGHNT and FRNRAP. The CDR3 covers 15 residues. CDR3 amino acids: CASGLQGGLGETQYF. CDR3 nucleotides: TGTGCTAGTGGTTTGCAGGGGGGACTTGGGGAGACCCAGTACTTC.

The chain is built from TRBV7-9 and TRBJ2-7; D might be TRBD1 or TRBD2, each matching 5 bases. V lost 3 bases and J 3 bases, leaving 12 bases between the germline ends. The germline gives CDR1 SEHNR, CDR2 FQNEAQ (reference sequence). CDR3 length: 14 residues. CDR3 DNA: TGTGCCAGCAGCTTTTGGGGGTCGGACTACGAGCAGTACGTC. Its translation: CASSFWGSDYEQYV.

The chain uses TRBV5-3 and TRBJ1-1; the D gene is possibly TRBD1 (5 bases). TRBV5-3 counts as an open reading frame of uncertain function. V lost 2 bases and J 1 base, leaving 15 bases between the germline ends. The CDR3 length is 16 residues. This CDR3 is CARSFECRVKNTEAFF. In DNA, the CDR3 is TGTGCCAGAAGCTTCGAATGCAGGGTTAAGAACACTGAAGCTTTCTTT.

This chain joins TRBV7-9 and TRBJ2-5; D not certain. The end of the DNA aligns better with TRBJ2-7, so the J call may be wrong. Germline loops: CDR1 SEHNR, CDR2 FQNEAQ (reference sequence). This CDR3 has 16 amino acids. CDR3 protein: CASSPRPTAGPYEQYF. As DNA, the CDR3 is TGTGCCAGCAGCCCCCGGCCTACGGCTGGGCCCTACGAGCAGTACTTC.

The chain is built from TRBV18 and TRBJ1-5; 10 bases match TRBD1. The germline V gene encodes CDR1 KGHSH and CDR2 LQKENI. The V segment lost 4 bases and the J segment 3 bases; nucleotides outside the gene matches: 3. This CDR3 has 15 amino acids. The chain's CDR3 is CASSHGQGDNQPQHF. CDR3 DNA sequence: TGTGCCAGCTCACATGGACAGGGGGACAATCAGCCCCAGCATTTT.

This chain connects TRBV28 to TRBJ2-7, with TRBD1 matching over 9 bases. The CDR3 is 15 amino acids. Trimming removed 5 bases from V and 3 bases from J; junction bases left unmatched: 8. Per the germline V gene, CDR1 is MDHEN and CDR2 is SYDVKM. CDR3 bases: TGTGCCAGCAGTACCCAAGGACAGGGGAACTACGAGCAGTACTTC. Amino acid sequence: CASSTQGQGNYEQYF. Variable domain in full (rest from reference TRBV28 and TRBJ2-7): DVKVTQSSRYLVKRTGEKVFLECVQDMDHENMFWYRQDPGLGLRLIYFSYDVKMKEKGDIPEGYSVSREKKERFSLILESASTNQTSMYLCASSTQGQGNYEQYFGPGTRLTVT.

The rearrangement uses TRBV5-1 and TRBJ1-3; D is uncertain. V lost 3 bases and J lost 3, with 10 bases in between. Germline V gene sequence: CDR1 SGHRS, CDR2 YFSETQ. The CDR3 length is 14 residues. CDR3 protein: CASSWDGSGNTIYF. For the CDR3, the DNA is TGCGCCAGCAGCTGGGATGGGAGTGGAAACACCATATATTTT.

The chain combines TRBV29-1 with TRBJ1-2; weak D call: TRBD1 (5 bases). The V gene's germline CDR1 is SQVTM and CDR2 ANQGSEA. V lost 7 bases to trimming and J lost 1 base, with 7 bases between them. The CDR3 loop spans 11 amino acids. The CDR3 nucleotides read TGCAGCGGACAGAATAACTATGGCTACACCTTC. It yields the protein CSGQNNYGYTF.

This chain uses TRBV6-1 with TRBJ1-6; no firm D call. CDR3 size: 15 residues. Between the trimmed V and J ends, which lost 4 bases and 3 bases, there was a span of 10 bases. Germline V gene data show CDR1 as MNHNS and CDR2 as SASEGT. The CDR3 DNA is TGTGCCAGCAGTGGGACTAGTAGCTATAATTCACCCCTCCACTTT. It encodes CASSGTSSYNSPLHF.

The chain employs TRBV25-1 and TRBJ1-2; tentative D call: TRBD1 (5 bases). The CDR3 totals 15 residues. Per the germline V gene, CDR1 is MGHDK and CDR2 is SYGVNS. Trimming stripped 5 bases from V and 6 bases from J, with 19 bases between. CDR3: CASSPPQVAIHGYTF. CDR3 bases: TGTGCCAGCAGTCCACCACAGGTGGCGATCCATGGCTACACCTTC.

The chain is built from TRBV4-1 and TRBJ1-3, with TRBD1 as a possible D gene (6 bases). CDR3 length equals 14 residues. Germline CDR1 and CDR2: MGHRA and YSYEKL. The ends were cut back, 2 bases at V and 3 bases at J, with 8 bases in the middle. The CDR3 reads CASSQRTVGNTIYF. The CDR3, as DNA: TGCGCCAGCAGCCAAAGGACAGTTGGAAACACCATATATTTT.